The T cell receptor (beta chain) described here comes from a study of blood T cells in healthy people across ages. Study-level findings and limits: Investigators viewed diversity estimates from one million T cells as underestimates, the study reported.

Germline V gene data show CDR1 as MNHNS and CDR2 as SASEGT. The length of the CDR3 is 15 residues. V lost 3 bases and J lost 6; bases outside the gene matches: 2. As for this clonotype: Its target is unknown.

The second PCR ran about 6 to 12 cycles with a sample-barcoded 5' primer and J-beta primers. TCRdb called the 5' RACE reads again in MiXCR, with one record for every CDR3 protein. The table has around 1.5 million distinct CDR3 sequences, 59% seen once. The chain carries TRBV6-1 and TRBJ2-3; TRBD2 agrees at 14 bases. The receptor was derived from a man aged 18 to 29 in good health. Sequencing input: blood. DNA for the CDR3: TGTGCCAGCAGTGAGACTAGCGGGGGGGGTGATACGCAGTATTTT. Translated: CASSETSGGGDTQYF.